The clone carrying this TCR beta chain was counted at least ten times. Its antigen remains unidentified. RNA transcripts served as the template for amplifying TCR beta CDR3 regions. An initial round of RT-PCR targeting the TCR CDR3 relied on the HTBI primer set. In TCRdb, the multiplex PCR reads were re-called with MiXCR into one record per CDR3 protein. The sample holds around 290,000 distinct CDR3 sequences; about 13% are singletons and the top ten take 7.9%. This sample stems from a study of T cells in Graves' hyperthyroidism and ophthalmopathy. Trimming cost V 5 bases and J 8 bases, with 19 bases left between them. The CDR3 consists of 15 residues. Germline V gives CDR1 PRHDT, CDR2 FYEKMQ (reference sequence). Findings and caveats of the study: The model forecast ophthalmopathy, anticipating it by a median approximately 6 months before onset.

The receptor was isolated from a woman in her thirties or forties with Graves' hyperthyroidism. The sequencing input was blood. This chain connects TRBV13 to TRBJ2-1, with a weak D call TRBD2 (6 bases). In DNA, the CDR3 is TGTGCCAGCAGCGCCTCGGGACTCCTTGTCTATGAGCAGTTCTTC. The encoded protein is CASSASGLLVYEQFF. Variable domain in full (rest from reference TRBV13 and TRBJ2-1): AAGVIQSPRHLIKEKRETATLKCYPIPRHDTVYWYQQGPGQDPQFLISFYEKMQSDKGSIPDRFSAQQFSDYHSELNMSSLELGDSALYFCASSASGLLVYEQFFGPGTRLTVL.